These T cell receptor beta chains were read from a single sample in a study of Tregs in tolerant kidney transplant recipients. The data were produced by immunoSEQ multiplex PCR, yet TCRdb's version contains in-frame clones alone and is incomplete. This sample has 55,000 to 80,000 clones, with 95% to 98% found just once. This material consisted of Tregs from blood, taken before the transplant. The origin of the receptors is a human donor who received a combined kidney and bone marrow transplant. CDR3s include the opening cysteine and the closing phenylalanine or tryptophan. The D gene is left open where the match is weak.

CDR3: CASRTPGSNTEAFF
DNA: TGTGCCAGCAGGACCCCGGGGTCGAACACTGAAGCTTTCTTT
D: -
J: TRBJ1-1
V: TRBV5-4

CDR3: CASSLAQGAKRTGELFF
DNA: TGCGCCAGCAGCTTAGCACAGGGGGCAAAGAGGACCGGGGAGCTGTTTTTT
D: TRBD1
J: TRBJ2-2
V: TRBV5-1

CDR3: CASSQDSASGSSWWTGELFF
DNA: TGCGCCAGCAGCCAAGATTCTGCTAGCGGGAGCTCCTGGTGGACCGGGGAGCTGTTTTTT
D: TRBD2
J: TRBJ2-2
V: TRBV4-3

CDR3: CASSLRIGTDTQYF
DNA: TGTGCCAGCAGCTTGCGGATCGGCACAGATACGCAGTATTTT
D: -
J: TRBJ2-3
V: TRBV7-6

CDR3: CASSPLGPRGYEQYF
DNA: TGTGCCAGCAGTCCCCTCGGTCCGAGGGGGTACGAGCAGTACTTC
D: -
J: TRBJ2-7
V: TRBV28

CDR3: CASSVGIYNEQFF
DNA: TGTGCCAGCAGCGTGGGCATTTACAATGAGCAGTTCTTC
D: -
J: TRBJ2-1
V: TRBV9

CDR3: CASSFGAGNTEAFF
DNA: TGTGCCAGCAGCTTTGGGGCAGGGAACACTGAAGCTTTCTTT
D: -
J: TRBJ1-1
V: TRBV7-2

CDR3: CASSRSVTANGELFF
DNA: TGTGCCAGCAGCCGTTCCGTGACAGCCAACGGGGAGCTGTTTTTT
D: -
J: TRBJ2-2
V: TRBV7-7

CDR3: CASSLSLSGTDTQYF
DNA: TGTGCCAGCAGTTTGAGTCTTTCTGGCACAGATACGCAGTATTTT
D: -
J: TRBJ2-3
V: TRBV28

CDR3: CASKQTGSGTEAFF
DNA: TGTGCCAGTAAGCAGACAGGGAGTGGGACTGAAGCTTTCTTT
D: TRBD1
J: TRBJ1-1
V: TRBV19

CDR3: CAWSVRVREKLFF
DNA: TGTGCCTGGAGTGTACGGGTTCGGGAAAAACTGTTTTTT
D: -
J: TRBJ1-4
V: TRBV30

CDR3: CASSRTTGLGYGYTF
DNA: TGCGCCAGCAGTCGAACTACAGGGTTAGGCTATGGCTACACCTTC
D: -
J: TRBJ1-2
V: TRBV5-1

CDR3: CASSLRSGASTDTQYF
DNA: TGTGCCAGCAGCTTAAGAAGCGGGGCGAGCACAGATACGCAGTATTTT
D: TRBD2
J: TRBJ2-3
V: TRBV7-2

CDR3: CASSFGSNQPQHF
DNA: TGTGCCAGCAGCTTCGGTAGCAATCAGCCCCAGCATTTT
D: -
J: TRBJ1-5
V: TRBV11-2

CDR3: CASSSLDRIGNEQFF
DNA: TGCGCCAGCAGCTCGCTGGACAGGATAGGAAATGAGCAGTTCTTC
D: TRBD1
J: TRBJ2-1
V: TRBV5-1

CDR3: CASRAFRSNEQFF
DNA: TGTGCCAGCAGAGCCTTCCGCTCCAATGAGCAGTTCTTC
D: -
J: TRBJ2-1
V: TRBV6-5

CDR3: CASSLGELNQETQYF
DNA: TGTGCCAGCAGCTTAGGCGAGCTTAACCAAGAGACCCAGTACTTC
D: -
J: TRBJ2-5
V: TRBV11-3

CDR3: CSVETGNNEQFF
DNA: TGCAGCGTTGAAACGGGGAACAATGAGCAGTTCTTC
D: -
J: TRBJ2-1
V: TRBV29-1

CDR3: CASSFGGRNTGELFF
DNA: TGTGCCAGCAGTTTCGGGGGGCGCAACACCGGGGAGCTGTTTTTT
D: -
J: TRBJ2-2
V: TRBV28

CDR3: CASSPPEGVSEQYF
DNA: TGTGCCAGCTCACCACCAGAAGGGGTCAGCGAGCAGTACTTC
D: -
J: TRBJ2-7
V: TRBV18

CDR3: CASSQDRGSGSYEQFF
DNA: TGTGCCAGCAGCCAAGATCGTGGTAGCGGGAGTTATGAGCAGTTCTTC
D: TRBD2
J: TRBJ2-1
V: TRBV4-2

CDR3: CASSGSTSLATDTQYF
DNA: TGTGCCAGCAGCGGATCGACATCGCTCGCCACAGATACGCAGTATTTT
D: -
J: TRBJ2-3
V: TRBV7-9

CDR3: CASSLKFKAGSPTDTQYF
DNA: TGTGCCAGCAGCTTAAAGTTTAAAGCCGGGAGTCCCACAGATACGCAGTATTTT
D: -
J: TRBJ2-3
V: TRBV7-2

CDR3: CASSRVASGSSSYEQYF
DNA: TGTGCCAGCTCACGGGTCGCTAGCGGGTCGAGCTCCTACGAGCAGTACTTC
D: TRBD2
J: TRBJ2-7
V: TRBV18

CDR3: CAISVRQGNTEAFF
DNA: TGTGCCATCAGTGTTCGGCAGGGAAACACTGAAGCTTTCTTT
D: -
J: TRBJ1-1
V: TRBV10-3

CDR3: CASRALPGPGELFF
DNA: TGTGCCAGCAGAGCCCTTCCAGGCCCCGGGGAGCTGTTTTTT
D: -
J: TRBJ2-2
V: TRBV2

CDR3: CASSWAFEQYF
DNA: TGTGCCAGCAGCTGGGCTTTCGAGCAGTACTTC
D: -
J: TRBJ2-7
V: TRBV11-2

CDR3: CASSLAGGADTQYF
DNA: TGCGCCAGCAGCTTAGCGGGGGGCGCAGATACGCAGTATTTT
D: TRBD2
J: TRBJ2-3
V: TRBV5-1

CDR3: CASSLSRGYYGYTF
DNA: TGTGCCAGTAGCCTCTCCAGGGGGTACTATGGCTACACCTTC
D: TRBD1
J: TRBJ1-2
V: TRBV19

CDR3: CAWRGHVNTEAFF
DNA: TGTGCCTGGAGGGGACATGTGAACACTGAAGCTTTCTTT
D: -
J: TRBJ1-1
V: TRBV30

CDR3: CASSLMGGGTDTQYF
DNA: TGTGCCAGCAGCTTAATGGGGGGGGGCACAGATACGCAGTATTTT
D: TRBD2
J: TRBJ2-3
V: TRBV7-9